The table lists the clone carrying this T cell receptor (beta chain) with a count of one. Its antigen is currently unknown. Trimming removed 4 bases from V and 1 base from J, with 14 bases in between. There are 16 residues in the CDR3. CDR1 and CDR2 (germline): SGHNT, YYREEE (reference sequence). Clones were sequenced by immunoSEQ multiplex PCR, and TCRdb holds only the in-frame ones, with some missing. In the table there are some 87,000 clones, 65% to 85% of which are singletons. The sample comes from a study of ipilimumab plus nivolumab after autologous stem cell transplantation. Study-wide results and limits: TCR repertoire, Treg phenotype and gut microbiota reportedly support more study of this approach.

This specimen was PBMCs, taken in a trial of ipilimumab plus nivolumab as post-transplant consolidation. The receptor was isolated from a male donor with diffuse large B-cell lymphoma. This chain uses TRBV5-4 with TRBJ2-2; the D gene is possibly TRBD2 (7 bases). CDR3 sequence reads: CASSAVGGLNTGELFF. The CDR3 DNA reads as TGTGCCAGCAGCGCCGTGGGGGGGCTGAACACCGGGGAGCTGTTTTTT.